The next 23 T cell receptor beta chains were all read from a single sample in a study of cytomegalovirus exposure and HLA in healthy donors. Both 60 Vbeta primers and 13 Jbeta primers went into the PCR. Only in-frame clones appear in the TCRdb table, and some are missing; sequencing was by immunoSEQ multiplex PCR. The sample carries 80,000 or so clones, approximately 72% recorded once. Material: PBMCs. The source is a middle-aged woman in good health and CMV-seropositive.

V gene TRBV6-5 combines with J gene TRBJ2-7; a possible D gene is TRBD2 (7 bases). Looked up from germline, CDR1 is MNHEY and CDR2 is SVGAGI. This CDR3 region has 16 residues. Between the trimmed V and J ends, which lost 0 bases and 0 bases, there was a span of 12 bases. The CDR3 protein is CASSYSGGQGSYEQYF. Written as DNA, the CDR3 is TGTGCCAGCAGTTACTCCGGGGGGCAGGGCTCCTACGAGCAGTACTTC.

The chain links TRBV4-3 to TRBJ2-7; 7 nucleotides match TRBD2. This CDR3 has 16 amino acids. From germline, CDR1 is LGHNA and CDR2 YSLEER. Trimming at V came to 0 bases and at J to 6 bases, leaving 11 bases not matched to a gene. The DNA of the CDR3 is TGCGCCAGCAGCCAAGATGTGGTAGCGGGCGCTTCCGAGCAGTACTTC. Its protein is CASSQDVVAGASEQYF.

This clone has a handful of counts. The chain employs TRBV6-5 and TRBJ1-2, with TRBD1 matching 9 bases. Germline V CDR1 and CDR2: MNHEY, SVGAGI. With V trimmed by 6 bases and J by 4 bases, 6 bases remained unmatched. This CDR3 spans 14 amino acids. The CDR3 loop reads CASSQTGGSYGYTF. The CDR3 DNA follows: TGTGCCAGCAGCCAGACAGGGGGGAGCTATGGCTACACCTTC.

This chain connects TRBV7-2 to TRBJ2-7, with TRBD1 identical over 8 bases. The V gene end was trimmed by 2 bases and the J gene end by 3 bases; junction bases not matched to a gene: 3. The CDR3 totals 14 residues. Germline lookup yields CDR1 SGHTA and CDR2 FQGNSA. The chain's CDR3 is CASSLTGGIYEQYF. Written as DNA, the CDR3 is TGTGCCAGCAGCTTAACAGGGGGGATCTACGAGCAGTACTTC.

This clone has at least ten counts. The V gene is TRBV5-4, the J gene TRBJ1-4, with 7 bases lining up with TRBD1. The CDR3 is 16 amino acids. The trim removed 4 bases at V and 1 base at J, leaving 7 bases unmatched. Germline CDR1 reads SGHNT; CDR2 reads YYREEE (reference sequence). The CDR3, as DNA: TGTGCCAGCAGCGTAAACAGGGGTGTAACTAATGAAAAACTGTTTTTT. Translation: CASSVNRGVTNEKLFF.

J is TRBJ2-5 and V is TRBV4-1; 8 positions match TRBD2. Looked up from germline, CDR1 is MGHRA and CDR2 is YSYEKL. Trimming removed 1 base from V and 1 base from J; junction bases left unmatched: 5. This CDR3 is 16 amino acids long. Here the CDR3 reads CASSQGTRGGQETQYF. The CDR3 region has the DNA TGCGCCAGCAGCCAAGGTACCCGGGGGGGCCAAGAGACCCAGTACTTC.

The chain carries TRBV7-2 and TRBJ1-1, with 7 positions matching TRBD1. Germline V gene lookup returns CDR1 SGHTA and CDR2 FQGNSA. After removal of 4 bases from V and 9 bases from J, the junction contained 5 bases not matched to a gene. This CDR3 has 12 amino acids. The CDR3 DNA follows: TGTGCCAGCAGCTCACAGGGGATCCAAGCTTTCTTT. Residues: CASSSQGIQAFF.

The sample holds one count of this clone. This chain joins TRBV19 and TRBJ1-1, with 7 positions matching TRBD1. J gave up 2 bases and V 7 bases, and 4 bases lay outside the gene matches. This CDR3 spans 13 amino acids. Per germline, CDR1 LNHDA and CDR2 SQIVND (reference sequence). CDR3 loop: CASTTGINTEAFF. The CDR3 nucleotides are TGTGCCAGTACGACAGGGATTAACACTGAAGCTTTCTTT.

The rearrangement joins TRBV6-5 to TRBJ1-2, with D possibly TRBD1 on 5 matching bases. Germline lookup yields CDR1 MNHEY and CDR2 SVGAGI. The V gene lost 7 bases and the J gene lost 4 bases, with 13 bases spanning the gap. The CDR3 extends over 13 amino acids. CDR3 amino acids: CASNPGPGYGYTF. CDR3 in DNA: TGTGCCAGCAACCCAGGGCCCGGCTATGGCTACACCTTC.

CDR3 loop: CASSMSRAGVGGEPQHF. The CDR3 DNA is TGTGCCAGTAGTATGAGTCGGGCGGGGGTTGGGGGGGAACCCCAGCATTTT. This chain uses TRBV19 with TRBJ1-5, with D possibly being TRBD1 (5 bases). The germline gives CDR1 LNHDA, CDR2 SQIVND (reference sequence). With 3 bases removed from V and 10 bases from J, the gap between germline ends came to 25 bases. The CDR3 spans 17 residues.

This clone appeared a few times. This rearrangement joins TRBV28 to TRBJ2-6; 10 bases align to TRBD1. This CDR3 spans 17 amino acids. V was pared by 3 bases and J by 4 bases, with 6 bases of the junction left unmatched. Germline values: CDR1 MDHEN, CDR2 SYDVKM. CDR3 sequence reads: CASSFSGQGWGANVLTF. In DNA, the CDR3 is TGTGCCAGCAGTTTTTCGGGACAGGGGTGGGGGGCCAACGTCCTGACTTTC.

This clone has only a few counts. V and J are TRBV5-5 and TRBJ2-7; 9 bases fit TRBD1. This CDR3 has 15 residues. The germline V gene has CDR1 SGHKS and CDR2 YYEKEE (reference sequence). V dropped 3 bases and J dropped 2; count of bases not matched to a gene: 6. CDR3 nucleotide sequence: TGTGCCAGCAGCTCCCCGGGACAGGGTCCCTACGAGCAGTACTTC. Its translation: CASSSPGQGPYEQYF.

This sequence joins TRBV6-5 and TRBJ2-7; 9 nucleotides line up with TRBD1. CDR3 size: 16 residues. Trimming took 2 bases from V and 5 from J; bases not matched to a gene: 10. Germline CDR1 is MNHEY and CDR2 is SVGAGI. The CDR3 DNA follows: TGTGCCAGCAGTTACCAGCCGGGACAGGGCCCCCACGAGCAGTACTTC. Its protein is CASSYQPGQGPHEQYF.

The genes are TRBV2 and TRBJ1-2, with D perhaps matching TRBD1 (5 bases). This CDR3 contains 15 residues. In germline, CDR1 is SNHLY, CDR2 FYNNEI. Trimming removed 3 bases at V and 3 bases at J, with 14 bases between. The CDR3 loop is CASSDSGEGHYGYTF. The DNA for the CDR3 is TGTGCCAGCAGTGACTCGGGGGAGGGTCACTATGGCTACACCTTC. The variable domain in full, with the rest retrieved from reference TRBV2 and TRBJ1-2, is EPEVTQTPSHQVTQMGQEVILRCVPISNHLYFYWYRQILGQKVEFLVSFYNNEISEKSEIFDDQFSVERPDGSNFTLKIRSTKLEDSAMYFCASSDSGEGHYGYTFGSGTRLTVV.

The rearrangement uses TRBV18 and TRBJ1-2; D not resolved. The germline V gene has CDR1 KGHSH and CDR2 LQKENI. The CDR3 length is 15 residues. The germline V and J ends were trimmed by 1 base and 3 bases, with 12 bases remaining between them. The CDR3 reads CASSPLIAGYYGYTF. DNA for the CDR3: TGTGCCAGCTCACCACTCATCGCAGGCTACTATGGCTACACCTTC.

The rearrangement links TRBV18 to TRBJ2-5; no clear D gene. V was clipped by 1 base and J by 5 bases, with 14 bases between them. The CDR3 extends over 15 amino acids. CDR1 and CDR2 (germline): KGHSH, LQKENI. CDR3 sequence: CASSPRVEGVETQYF. CDR3 coding DNA: TGTGCCAGCTCACCACGAGTCGAAGGAGTGGAGACCCAGTACTTC.

The gene calls are TRBV30 and TRBJ2-1, with 8 bases fitting TRBD2. With 1 base clipped from V and 6 bases from J, the junction kept 5 bases outside the gene matches. CDR3 length: 14 amino acids. Per germline, CDR1 GTSNPN and CDR2 SVGIG (reference sequence). Here the CDR3 DNA reads TGTGCCTGGAGTGGAGCGGGAGCGTCCAATGAGCAGTTCTTC. Its translation is CAWSGAGASNEQFF.

This chain joins TRBV5-1 and TRBJ2-6; 7 bases align to TRBD1. CDR3 length: 16 amino acids. Germline V lookup: CDR1 SGHRS, CDR2 YFSETQ. Trimming cost V 2 bases and J 4 bases; bases outside gene matches: 6. The CDR3 DNA follows: TGCGCCAGCAGCTTCGGTACAGGGGTAGGGGCCAACGTCCTGACTTTC. Its translation is CASSFGTGVGANVLTF.

The chain uses TRBV6-6 and TRBJ2-2, with 10 bases matching TRBD1. Germline V gene sequence: CDR1 MNHNY, CDR2 SVGAGI (reference sequence). Losses at the gene ends were 2 bases for V and 5 bases for J; bases not matched to a gene: 2. CDR3 length equals 15 residues. In nucleotides, the CDR3 is TGTGCCAGCAGTTACGGACAGGGGGGAACCGGGGAGCTGTTTTTT. Amino acids: CASSYGQGGTGELFF.

This clone is a singleton in its sample. The chain employs TRBV30 and TRBJ2-6, with 9 positions matching TRBD1. This CDR3 region has 15 residues. V lost 6 bases, J lost 3 bases, and 6 bases stayed unmatched. The V gene's germline CDR1 is GTSNPN and CDR2 SVGIG (reference sequence). The chain's CDR3 is CACGTGSSGANVLTF. The CDR3 DNA reads as TGTGCCTGCGGGACAGGGTCGAGTGGGGCCAACGTCCTGACTTTC.

The gene calls are TRBV6-6 and TRBJ2-1; TRBD1 agrees at 8 bases. Germline values: CDR1 MNHNY, CDR2 SVGAGI (reference sequence). The ends lost 7 bases at V and 3 bases at J; junction bases unmatched: 5. This CDR3 has 14 residues. CDR3 amino acids: CASTDRGSYNEQFF. The CDR3 nucleotides are TGTGCCAGCACCGACAGGGGTAGCTACAATGAGCAGTTCTTC.

The chain couples TRBV7-9 to TRBJ2-2; the D is unclear. This CDR3 contains 12 residues. The V end lost 4 bases, the J end lost 3 bases, and 3 bases lay between the germline ends. Germline V lookup: CDR1 SEHNR, CDR2 FQNEAQ (reference sequence). CDR3 DNA sequence: TGTGCCAGCAGCTCCGACACCGGGGAGCTGTTTTTT. Its protein product is CASSSDTGELFF.

The rearrangement links TRBV7-6 to TRBJ2-6; D ambiguous. CDR3 size: 14 residues. Germline V lookup: CDR1 SGHVS, CDR2 FNYEAQ. V was cut by 3 bases and J by 1 base, with 4 bases left in between. The chain's CDR3 is CASSFQSGANVLTF. The CDR3 DNA follows: TGTGCCAGCAGCTTCCAATCTGGGGCCAACGTCCTGACTTTC. The full variable domain, rest sourced from reference TRBV7-6 and TRBJ2-6, is GAGVSQSPRYKVTKRGQDVALRCDPISGHVSLYWYRQALGQGPEFLTYFNYEAQQDKSGLPNDRFSAERPEGSISTLTIQRTEQRDSAMYRCASSFQSGANVLTFGAGSRLTVL.